This paragraph covers one T cell receptor (beta chain) sequence. This specimen belongs to a study of blood T cell repertoires in COVID-19. Generated by immunoSEQ multiplex PCR, the TCRdb table keeps only in-frame clones and is missing some. The data show some 320,000 clones, around nine tenths seen once. Sequenced material: peripheral blood. This receptor was taken from a woman aged 25 to 39 with COVID-19, enrolled during active disease.

As DNA, the CDR3 is TGTGCCACCTACGATCTAAACAGGGGAGGCATATATTTT. Encoded protein: CATYDLNRGGIYF. This chain connects TRBV28 to TRBJ1-3; 7 positions match TRBD1. Germline-derived CDR1 and CDR2 are MDHEN and SYDVKM. Trimming cost V 10 bases and J 12 bases; bases outside gene matches: 15. The CDR3 loop spans 13 amino acids.